This T cell receptor beta chain comes out of a study of tumor-infiltrating lymphocytes in primary liver carcinoma. Both blood RNA, taken from unsorted whole blood, and germline DNA were extracted. V dropped 8 bases and J dropped 3 bases, with 19 bases sitting between them. The CDR3 consists of 15 residues. Germline-derived CDR1 and CDR2 are SGHAT and FQDESV (reference sequence). A constant-region primer primed TCR beta cDNA synthesis from 400 to 550 ng of total RNA. Three nested multiplex PCR rounds, a slightly modified ARM-PCR, produced the libraries for TCR beta. With TRBV1-TRBV30 forward primers and a C-beta reverse primer, the first two PCR rounds were run for roughly 9 cycles each. TCRdb re-analysed the multiplex PCR reads in MiXCR, keeping a single row per CDR3 protein. The sample includes about 320,000 distinct CDR3 sequences, 65% of them seen just once.

The rearrangement joins TRBV11-1 to TRBJ1-1, with D possibly TRBD1 on 6 matching bases. Sequencing was done on a sample of peripheral blood. The sequence was obtained from a middle-aged man with primary liver carcinoma and hepatitis B virus infection. CDR3 coding DNA: TGTGCCAGCTGCGTCGACCGGGACAAGGACACTGAAGCTTTCTTT. Its translation: CASCVDRDKDTEAFF.